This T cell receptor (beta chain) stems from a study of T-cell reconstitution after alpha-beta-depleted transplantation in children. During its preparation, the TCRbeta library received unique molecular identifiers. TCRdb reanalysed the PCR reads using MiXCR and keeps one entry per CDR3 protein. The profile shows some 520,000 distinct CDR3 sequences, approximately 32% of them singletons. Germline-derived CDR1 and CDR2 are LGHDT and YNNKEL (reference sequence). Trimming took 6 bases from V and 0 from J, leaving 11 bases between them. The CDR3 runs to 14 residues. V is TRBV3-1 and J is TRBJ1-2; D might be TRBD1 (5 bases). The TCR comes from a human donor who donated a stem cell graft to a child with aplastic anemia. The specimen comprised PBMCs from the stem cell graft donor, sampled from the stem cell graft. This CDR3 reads CASRPDSPNYGYTF. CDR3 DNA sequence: TGTGCCAGCAGACCCGACAGTCCTAACTATGGCTACACCTTC. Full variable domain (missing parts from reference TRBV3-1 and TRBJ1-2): DTAVSQTPKYLVTQMGNDKSIKCEQNLGHDTMYWYKQDSKKFLKIMFSYNNKELIINETVPNRFSPKSPDKAHLNLHINSLELGDSAVYFCASRPDSPNYGYTFGSGTRLTVV.